This T cell receptor (beta chain) emerged from a study of control samples from healthy donors and cancer patients. The repertoire was sequenced with immunoSEQ multiplex PCR; TCRdb's copy has only in-frame clones and lacks some. Among about 140,000 clones listed, almost 90% were seen once. After removal of 4 bases from V and 8 bases from J, the junction contained 10 bases not matched to a gene. Germline values: CDR1 LGHNA, CDR2 YSLEER. CDR3 length equals 15 residues. Sequencing was carried out using blood. The chain employs TRBV4-3 and TRBJ1-2; 10 bases agree with TRBD1. This clonotype was sampled from a man younger than 35 in good health. The CDR3 sequence: CASSLSDRGYFGYTF. The CDR3 coding sequence is TGCGCCAGCAGCCTTTCGGACAGGGGGTATTTCGGCTACACCTTC.